This T cell receptor (beta chain) derives from a study of blood T cell repertoires in COVID-19. As for the study in general: Some COVID-19 samples were acute and others convalescent; all came from the United States, Italy and Spain.

Germline V gives CDR1 SGHTA, CDR2 FQGNSA. The CDR3 spans 15 residues. V was trimmed by 3 bases and J by 2 bases, leaving 11 bases between them. As handled by the study authors: Reference gene primer amplification in the assay estimated nucleated cell counts. Clones were sequenced by immunoSEQ multiplex PCR, and TCRdb holds only the in-frame ones, with some missing. V, J and clone size are taken as reported in that table, and D and trimming were inferred from the DNA itself. The sample records 150,000 to 200,000 clones, 80% to 90% being singletons. The TCR comes from a man between 18 and 29 years old who had recovered from COVID-19. The rearrangement links TRBV7-2 to TRBJ2-1; a possible D gene is TRBD2 (6 bases). Sequencing used peripheral blood. The CDR3: CASSLTRTTYNEQFF. The CDR3 DNA is TGTGCCAGCAGCTTGACCCGGACTACCTACAATGAGCAGTTCTTC.